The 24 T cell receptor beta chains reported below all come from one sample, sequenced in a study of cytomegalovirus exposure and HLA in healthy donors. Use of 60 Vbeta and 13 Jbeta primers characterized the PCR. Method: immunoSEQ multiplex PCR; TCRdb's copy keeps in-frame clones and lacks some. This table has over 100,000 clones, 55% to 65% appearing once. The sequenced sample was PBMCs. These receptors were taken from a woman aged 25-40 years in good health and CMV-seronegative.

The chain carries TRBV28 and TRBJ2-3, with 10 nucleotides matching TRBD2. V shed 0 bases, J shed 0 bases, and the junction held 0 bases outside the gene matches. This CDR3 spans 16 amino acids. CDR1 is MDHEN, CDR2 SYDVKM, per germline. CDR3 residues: CASSLWTSGSTDTQYF. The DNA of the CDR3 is TGTGCCAGCAGTTTATGGACTAGCGGGAGCACAGATACGCAGTATTTT.

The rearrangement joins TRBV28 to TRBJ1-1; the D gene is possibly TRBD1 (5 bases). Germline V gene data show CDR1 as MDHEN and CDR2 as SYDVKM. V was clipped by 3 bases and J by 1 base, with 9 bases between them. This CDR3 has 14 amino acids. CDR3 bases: TGTGCCAGCAGTTTTGCCAGGGCGAACACTGAAGCTTTCTTT. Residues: CASSFARANTEAFF.

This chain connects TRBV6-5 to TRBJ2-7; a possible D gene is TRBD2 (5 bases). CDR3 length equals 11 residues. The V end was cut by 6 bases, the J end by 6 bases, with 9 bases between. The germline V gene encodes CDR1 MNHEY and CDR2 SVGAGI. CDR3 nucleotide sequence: TGTGCCAGCAGCTTAGCGAGCGAGCAGTACTTC. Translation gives CASSLASEQYF.

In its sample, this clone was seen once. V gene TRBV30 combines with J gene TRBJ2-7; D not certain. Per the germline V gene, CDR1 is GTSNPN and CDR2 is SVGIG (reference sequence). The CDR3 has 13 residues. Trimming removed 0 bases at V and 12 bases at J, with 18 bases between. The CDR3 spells CAWSVQRSARGYF. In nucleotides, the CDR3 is TGTGCCTGGAGTGTACAAAGGTCAGCCCGAGGGTACTTC.

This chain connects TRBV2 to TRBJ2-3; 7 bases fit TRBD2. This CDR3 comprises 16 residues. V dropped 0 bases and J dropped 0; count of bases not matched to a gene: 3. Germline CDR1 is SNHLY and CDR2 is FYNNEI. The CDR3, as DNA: TGTGCCAGCAGTGAAGCCAGCGGGGAGAGCACAGATACGCAGTATTTT. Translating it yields CASSEASGESTDTQYF.

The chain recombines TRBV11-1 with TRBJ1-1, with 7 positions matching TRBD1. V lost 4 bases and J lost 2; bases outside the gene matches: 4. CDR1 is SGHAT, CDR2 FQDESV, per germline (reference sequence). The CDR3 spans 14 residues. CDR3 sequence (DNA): TGTGCCAGCAGCTCGGACAGGAAAAACACTGAAGCTTTCTTT. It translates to CASSSDRKNTEAFF. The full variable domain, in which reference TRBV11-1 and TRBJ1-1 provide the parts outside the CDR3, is EAEVAQSPRYKITEKSQAVAFWCDPISGHATLYWYRQILGQGPELLVQFQDESVVDDSQLPKDRFSAERLKGVDSTLKIQPAELGDSAMYLCASSSDRKNTEAFFGQGTRLTVV.

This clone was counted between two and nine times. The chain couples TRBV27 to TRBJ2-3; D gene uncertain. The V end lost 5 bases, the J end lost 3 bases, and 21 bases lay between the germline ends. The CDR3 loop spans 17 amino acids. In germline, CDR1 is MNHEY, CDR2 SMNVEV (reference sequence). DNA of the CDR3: TGTGCCAGCAGTCTCAGAAAAGGTCTAGGCTCTACAGATACGCAGTATTTT. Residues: CASSLRKGLGSTDTQYF.

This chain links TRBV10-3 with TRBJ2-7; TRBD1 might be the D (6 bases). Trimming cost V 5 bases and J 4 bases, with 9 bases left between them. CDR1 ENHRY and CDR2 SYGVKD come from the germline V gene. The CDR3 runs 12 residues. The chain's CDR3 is CAISLQGYEQYF. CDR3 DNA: TGTGCCATCAGTCTGCAGGGGTACGAGCAGTACTTC.

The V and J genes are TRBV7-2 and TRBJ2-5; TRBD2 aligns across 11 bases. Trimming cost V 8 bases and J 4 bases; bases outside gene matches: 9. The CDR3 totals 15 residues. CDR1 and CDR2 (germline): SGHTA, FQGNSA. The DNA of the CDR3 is TGTGCCAGCGGTCGGGCTAGCGGGAGGAGAGAGACCCAGTACTTC. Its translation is CASGRASGRRETQYF.

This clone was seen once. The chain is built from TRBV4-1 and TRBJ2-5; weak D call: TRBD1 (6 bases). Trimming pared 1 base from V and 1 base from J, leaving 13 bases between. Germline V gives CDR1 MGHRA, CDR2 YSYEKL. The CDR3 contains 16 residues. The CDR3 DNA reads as TGCGCCAGCAGCCAAGCTGACCGGGACATCCAAGAGACCCAGTACTTC. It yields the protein CASSQADRDIQETQYF.

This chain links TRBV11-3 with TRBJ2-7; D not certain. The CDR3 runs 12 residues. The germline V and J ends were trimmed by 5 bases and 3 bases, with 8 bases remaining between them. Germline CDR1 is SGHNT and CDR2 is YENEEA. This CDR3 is CASSTSGYEQYF. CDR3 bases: TGTGCCAGCAGCACCTCCGGCTACGAGCAGTACTTC. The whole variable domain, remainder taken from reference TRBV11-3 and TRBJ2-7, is EAGVVQSPRYKIIEKKQPVAFWCNPISGHNTLYWYLQNLGQGPELLIRYENEEAVDDSQLPKDRFSAERLKGVDSTLKIQPAELGDSAVYLCASSTSGYEQYFGPGTRLTVT.

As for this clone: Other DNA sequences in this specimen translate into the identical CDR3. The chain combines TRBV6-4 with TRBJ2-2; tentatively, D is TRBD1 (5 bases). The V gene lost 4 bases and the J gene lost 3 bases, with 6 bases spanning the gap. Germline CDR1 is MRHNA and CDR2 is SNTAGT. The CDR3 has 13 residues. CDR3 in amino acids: CASSGGDTGELFF. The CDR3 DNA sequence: TGTGCCAGCAGTGGGGGCGACACCGGGGAGCTGTTTTTT.

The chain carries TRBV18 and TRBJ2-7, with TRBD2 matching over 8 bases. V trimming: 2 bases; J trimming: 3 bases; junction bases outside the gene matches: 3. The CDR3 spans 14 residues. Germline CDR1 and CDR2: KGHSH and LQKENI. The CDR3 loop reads CASSPVGTSYEQYF. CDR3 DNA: TGTGCCAGCTCACCAGTCGGGACTAGCTACGAGCAGTACTTC.

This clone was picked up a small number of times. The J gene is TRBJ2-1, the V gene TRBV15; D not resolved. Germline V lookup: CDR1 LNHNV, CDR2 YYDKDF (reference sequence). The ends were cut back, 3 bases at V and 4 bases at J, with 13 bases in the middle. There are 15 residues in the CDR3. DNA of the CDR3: TGTGCCACCAGCAGTGACTTGGCCCCTTACAATGAGCAGTTCTTC. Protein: CATSSDLAPYNEQFF.

Written as DNA, the CDR3 is TGTGCCAGCAGCAAACAGGGGTCCCCCTCCTACGAGCAGTACTTC. Translating gives CASSKQGSPSYEQYF. The rearrangement links TRBV28 to TRBJ2-7; 7 bases agree with TRBD1. V gave up 6 bases and J gave up 0 bases; unmatched junction bases: 8. Germline V gene data show CDR1 as MDHEN and CDR2 as SYDVKM. This CDR3 region has 15 residues.

This CDR3 reads CASSSGFNQPQHF. CDR3 DNA: TGTGCCAGCAGTTCAGGGTTCAATCAGCCCCAGCATTTT. This chain connects TRBV27 to TRBJ1-5; weak D call: TRBD1 (5 bases). The ends were cut back, 4 bases at V and 3 bases at J, with 7 bases in the middle. This CDR3 region has 13 residues. Germline assignment: CDR1 MNHEY and CDR2 SMNVEV (reference sequence).

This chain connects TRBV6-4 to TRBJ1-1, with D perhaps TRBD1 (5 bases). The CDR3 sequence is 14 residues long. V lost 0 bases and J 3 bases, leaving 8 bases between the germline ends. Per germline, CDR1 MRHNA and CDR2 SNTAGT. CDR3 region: CASSDSGGDTEAFF. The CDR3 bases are TGTGCCAGCAGTGACTCGGGGGGGGACACTGAAGCTTTCTTT.

CDR3 residues: CASSPRGAHQETQYF. Here the CDR3 DNA reads TGTGCCAGCAGCCCCAGGGGGGCACACCAAGAGACCCAGTACTTC. V is TRBV7-2 and J is TRBJ2-5, with D maybe TRBD1 (7 bases). The CDR3 length is 15 residues. Looked up from germline, CDR1 is SGHTA and CDR2 is FQGNSA. With 5 bases removed from V and 0 bases from J, the gap between germline ends came to 13 bases.

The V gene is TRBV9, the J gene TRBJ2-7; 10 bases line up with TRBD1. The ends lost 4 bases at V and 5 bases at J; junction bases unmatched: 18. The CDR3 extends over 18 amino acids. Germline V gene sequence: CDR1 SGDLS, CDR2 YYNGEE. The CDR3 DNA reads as TGTGCCAGCAGCAAAACGGGGACCGGGACAGGGGCCTTTCACGAGCAGTACTTC. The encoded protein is CASSKTGTGTGAFHEQYF.

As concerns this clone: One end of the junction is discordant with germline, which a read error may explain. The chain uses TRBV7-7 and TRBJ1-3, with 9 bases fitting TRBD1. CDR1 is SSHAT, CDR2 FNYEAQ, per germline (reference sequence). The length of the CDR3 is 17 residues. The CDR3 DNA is TGTGCTAGCAGCTTCAGACAGGGGGAAGGTTCAGGAAACACCATATATTTT. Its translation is CASSFRQGEGSGNTIYF.

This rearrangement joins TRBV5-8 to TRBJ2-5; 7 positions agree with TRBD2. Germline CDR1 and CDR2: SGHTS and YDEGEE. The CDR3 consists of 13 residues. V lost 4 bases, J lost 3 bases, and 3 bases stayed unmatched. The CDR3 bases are TGTGCCAGCAGCCTGGGACTAAAAGAGACCCAGTACTTC. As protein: CASSLGLKETQYF.

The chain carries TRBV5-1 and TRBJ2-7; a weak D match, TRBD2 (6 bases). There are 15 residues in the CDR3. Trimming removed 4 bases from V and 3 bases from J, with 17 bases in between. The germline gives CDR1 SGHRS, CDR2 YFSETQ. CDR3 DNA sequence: TGCGCCAGCAGCACCCTCCCGGGAGCAAACTACGAGCAGTACTTC. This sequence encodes CASSTLPGANYEQYF.

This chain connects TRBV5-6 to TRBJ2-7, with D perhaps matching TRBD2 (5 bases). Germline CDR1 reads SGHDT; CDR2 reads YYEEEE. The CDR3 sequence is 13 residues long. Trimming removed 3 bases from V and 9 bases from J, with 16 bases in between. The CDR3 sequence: CASSSSFDGGQYF. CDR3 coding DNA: TGTGCCAGCAGCTCATCTTTCGACGGAGGGCAGTACTTC. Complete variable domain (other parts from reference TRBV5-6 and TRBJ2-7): DAGVTQSPTHLIKTRGQQVTLRCSPKSGHDTVSWYQQALGQGPQFIFQYYEEEERQRGNFPDRFSGHQFPNYSSELNVNALLLGDSALYLCASSSSFDGGQYFGPGTRLTVT.

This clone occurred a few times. Here the CDR3 DNA reads TGTGCCAGCAGTTACCGACTAGCGGGCCAAGAGACCCAGTACTTC. Translated: CASSYRLAGQETQYF. The chain joins TRBV6-5 to TRBJ2-5, with 10 bases that match TRBD2. The CDR3 consists of 15 residues. Germline trimming cut 2 bases from V and 1 base from J; bases unmatched to any gene: 1. Germline V gives CDR1 MNHEY, CDR2 SVGAGI.